This record concerns one T cell receptor beta chain sequence. Its specificity is unknown. This sample stems from a study of shared clonotypes between healthy human individuals. Study background: Donors consisted of a couple of women and a few men between 18 and 49. Overall study findings and caveats: Sequencing depth was expected to influence donor clonotype sharing.

Germline V CDR1 and CDR2: MGHRA, YSYEKL. There are 15 residues in the CDR3. The V and J ends lost 1 base and 8 bases, in that order; junction bases with no gene match: 4. This was a deep-level run. Tens of thousands of T cell genomes (around 200 ng DNA) went into each sorted-subset replicate. Assay used: immunoSEQ multiplex PCR; TCRdb lists only in-frame clones, some missing. The data hold about 2 million clones, with 85% to 95% observed a single time. The sequencing sample was made of naive CD4+ T cells sorted from blood. Subset described: CD45RA+ positively selected. This receptor was taken from a man aged 18 to 30 in good health. The chain couples TRBV4-1 to TRBJ2-1; TRBD2 aligns across 11 bases. The CDR3 reads CASSQVSGGAYEQFF. As DNA, the CDR3 is TGCGCCAGCAGCCAAGTTAGCGGGGGGGCCTATGAGCAGTTCTTC.